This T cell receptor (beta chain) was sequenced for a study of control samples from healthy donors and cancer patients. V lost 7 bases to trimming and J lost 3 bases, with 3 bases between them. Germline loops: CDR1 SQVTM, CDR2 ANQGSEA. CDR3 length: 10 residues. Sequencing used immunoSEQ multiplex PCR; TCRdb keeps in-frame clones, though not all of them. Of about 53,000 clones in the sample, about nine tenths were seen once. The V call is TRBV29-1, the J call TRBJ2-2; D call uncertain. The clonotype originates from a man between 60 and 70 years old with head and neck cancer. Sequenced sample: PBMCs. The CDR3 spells CSAYTGELFF. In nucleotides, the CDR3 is TGCAGCGCGTACACCGGGGAGCTGTTTTTT.